The T cell receptor beta chain described here comes from a study of cytomegalovirus exposure and HLA in healthy donors. CDR3 length: 13 residues. Unmatched junction bases numbered 0, after V lost 4 bases and J lost 1 base. From germline, CDR1 is MNHEY and CDR2 SMNVEV (reference sequence). General observations from the study: TCR beta chains associated with HLA were, in a later analysis, more clonally expanded than equally common others. A few V segments could not be told apart, such as TRBV6-2 and TRBV6-3, and were left out. Being productive about 90% or about 30% of the time was typical of most TCR beta V segments in an earlier analysis.

The PCR employed 60 Vbeta primers together with 13 Jbeta primers. The authors' processing: The count from a later analysis was tens of millions of unique TCR beta chains, 9.5 million to 13 million of them shared. Sequenced by immunoSEQ multiplex PCR; TCRdb stores in-frame clones only, minus some. That table furnishes V, J and clone size, whereas the DNA furnished D and trimming. The sample includes 150,000 or so clones. As concerns this clone: Its target is not known.

This clonotype originated in a middle-aged woman in good health and CMV-seropositive. The material sequenced was PBMCs. This sequence joins TRBV27 and TRBJ2-5; TRBD2 matches at 7 bases. CDR3 DNA: TGTGCCAGCAGTTCTAGCGGCCAAGAGACCCAGTACTTC. Translated, it gives CASSSSGQETQYF.